Each of the 4 T cell receptor beta chains below was sequenced from the same sample in a study of beta chain features in type 1 diabetes. As every portion of the isolated RNA was reverse transcribed, the sequencing read expressed TCRB transcripts. The table came from immunoSEQ multiplex PCR; TCRdb's copy has only in-frame clones and leaves some out. Seen here are 500,000 to 700,000 clones, 15% to 18% observed once, and the top ten hold about 0.086%. Sequencing input: naive CD4+ T cells from blood. The source of these receptors is a man between 18 and 29 years old in good health.

This clone has more than one count but fewer than ten. The chain joins TRBV19 to TRBJ1-5; D uncertain. The germline V and J ends were trimmed by 3 bases and 0 bases, with 9 bases remaining between them. The CDR3 extends over 15 amino acids. CDR1 and CDR2 from the germline V gene are LNHDA and SQIVND (reference sequence). The CDR3 spells CASSIARISNQPQHF. The CDR3 DNA is TGTGCCAGTAGTATTGCCCGGATTAGCAATCAGCCCCAGCATTTT. Complete variable domain (other parts from reference TRBV19 and TRBJ1-5): DGGITQSPKYLFRKEGQNVTLSCEQNLNHDAMYWYRQDPGQGLRLIYYSQIVNDFQKGDIAEGYSVSREKKESFPLTVTSAQKNPTAFYLCASSIARISNQPQHFGDGTRLSIL.

This clone has a handful of counts. This chain links TRBV19 with TRBJ2-1; possible D gene TRBD2, 7 bases. Germline CDR1 reads LNHDA; CDR2 reads SQIVND (reference sequence). Trimming took 2 bases from V and 2 from J, leaving 10 bases between them. The CDR3 is made up of 15 amino acids. CDR3 nucleotides: TGTGCCAGTAGTATAAACGGGGGGCCCTACAATGAGCAGTTCTTC. As protein: CASSINGGPYNEQFF.

V is TRBV6-6 and J is TRBJ2-2; tentative D call: TRBD2 (5 bases). Per the germline V gene, CDR1 is MNHNY and CDR2 is SVGAGI (reference sequence). V gave up 2 bases and J gave up 7 bases, with 14 bases separating them. The CDR3 extends over 15 amino acids. For the CDR3, the DNA is TGTGCCAGCAGTTACGGGTACCTAGGAGGCGGGGAGCTGTTTTTT. This gives the protein CASSYGYLGGGELFF.

This clone was seen a few times. This chain uses TRBV29-1 with TRBJ2-7, with a tentative D call TRBD1 (6 bases). Germline V gene sequence: CDR1 SQVTM, CDR2 ANQGSEA. The CDR3 length is 12 residues. Trimming took off 7 bases at V and 3 bases at J, with 13 bases between the two ends. The DNA of the CDR3 is TGCAGCGCCCAAGGACAGCTCTACGAGCAGTACTTC. This sequence encodes CSAQGQLYEQYF.